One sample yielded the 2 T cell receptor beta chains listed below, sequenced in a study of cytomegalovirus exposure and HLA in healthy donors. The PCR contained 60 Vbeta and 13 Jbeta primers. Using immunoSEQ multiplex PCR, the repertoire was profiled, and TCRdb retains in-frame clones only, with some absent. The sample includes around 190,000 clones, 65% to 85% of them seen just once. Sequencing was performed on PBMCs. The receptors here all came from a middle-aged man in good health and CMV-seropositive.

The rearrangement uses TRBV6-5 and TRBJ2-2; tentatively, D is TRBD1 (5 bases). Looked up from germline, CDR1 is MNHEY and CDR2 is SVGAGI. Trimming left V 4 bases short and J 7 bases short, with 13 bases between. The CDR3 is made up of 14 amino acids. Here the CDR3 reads CASSSQGSVGELFF. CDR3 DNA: TGTGCCAGCAGTTCCCAGGGTTCTGTCGGGGAGCTGTTTTTT.

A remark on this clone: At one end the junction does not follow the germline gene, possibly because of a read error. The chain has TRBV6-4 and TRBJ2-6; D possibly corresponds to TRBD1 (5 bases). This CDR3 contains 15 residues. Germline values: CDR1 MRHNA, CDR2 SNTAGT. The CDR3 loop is CASSDSASGANGLTF. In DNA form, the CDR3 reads TGTGCCAGCAGTGACTCGGCCTCTGGGGCCAACGGCCTGACTTTC.